This T cell receptor (beta chain) is drawn from a study of blood T cell repertoires in COVID-19. The CDR3 sequence is 15 residues long. Deletions cut 4 bases from V and 1 base from J, with 13 bases between. Germline CDR1 reads SNHLY; CDR2 reads FYNNEI. TCRdb keeps only in-frame clones here, not all; method: immunoSEQ multiplex PCR. Of roughly 53,000 clones in the sample, about nine tenths were seen once. Input material: peripheral blood. This clonotype originated in an elderly man with acute or convalescent COVID-19. The chain carries TRBV2 and TRBJ1-2; the D gene is possibly TRBD1 (6 bases). The DNA of the CDR3 is TGTGCCAGCAGTGCACAGGGTGGGATTAACTATGGCTACACCTTC. Protein: CASSAQGGINYGYTF. Based on the CDR3 plus reference TRBV2 and TRBJ1-2, the full variable domain is EPEVTQTPSHQVTQMGQEVILRCVPISNHLYFYWYRQILGQKVEFLVSFYNNEISEKSEIFDDQFSVERPDGSNFTLKIRSTKLEDSAMYFCASSAQGGINYGYTFGSGTRLTVV.